One sample yielded the 32 T cell receptor beta chains listed below, sequenced in a study of T-cell reconstitution after alpha-beta-depleted transplantation in children. Preparing the TCRbeta library involved the use of unique molecular identifiers. TCRdb re-analysed the PCR reads in MiXCR, keeping a single row per CDR3 protein. The data hold about 500,000 distinct CDR3 sequences, with over 10% observed a single time. Sequences were derived from PBMCs, mostly from graft donor cells, sampled 180 days after TCRalphabeta/CD19-depleted stem cell transplant. The receptors were sampled from a female patient younger than 10 who had a stem cell transplant for aplastic anemia, so the T cells may come from the graft donor.

The gene calls are TRBV10-3 and TRBJ1-1, with D perhaps TRBD1 (5 bases). CDR1 ENHRY and CDR2 SYGVKD come from the germline V gene. This CDR3 comprises 14 residues. V lost 2 bases to trimming and J lost 6 bases, with 13 bases between them. Here the CDR3 DNA reads TGTGCCATCAGTGAGAACCAGGGTTTCTCTGAAGCTTTCTTT. The encoded protein is CAISENQGFSEAFF.

The chain carries TRBV20-1 and TRBJ2-2, with D hard to call. This CDR3 is 14 amino acids long. V dropped 2 bases and J dropped 4 bases, with 11 bases sitting between them. Germline V gene data show CDR1 as DFQATT and CDR2 as SNEGSKA (reference sequence). CDR3 in DNA: TGCAGTGCTAGACGTACAACGAGCACCGGGGAGCTGTTTTTT. This sequence encodes CSARRTTSTGELFF.

The genes are TRBV4-1 and TRBJ2-3, with a weak D call TRBD2 (5 bases). The CDR3 has 19 amino acids. Germline-derived CDR1 and CDR2 are MGHRA and YSYEKL. V gave up 0 bases and J gave up 4 bases, with 23 bases separating them. CDR3 sequence: CASSQDGQRSALIPDTQYF. CDR3 nucleotide sequence: TGCGCCAGCAGCCAAGATGGGCAGCGGAGCGCCCTCATACCAGATACGCAGTATTTT.

The sample holds a few counts of this clonotype. The chain employs TRBV7-9 and TRBJ2-7, with TRBD2 matching over 10 bases. The CDR3 length is 16 residues. CDR1 is SEHNR, CDR2 FQNEAQ, per germline (reference sequence). J lost 0 bases, V lost 5 bases, and 7 bases had no gene match. The CDR3 protein is CASSRLAGRSSYEQYF. As DNA, the CDR3 is TGTGCCAGCAGCAGACTAGCGGGTAGGAGCTCCTACGAGCAGTACTTC.

V is TRBV20-1 and J is TRBJ2-2; 7 bases line up with TRBD2. The CDR3 has 19 amino acids. The trim removed 2 bases at V and 0 bases at J, leaving 15 bases unmatched. CDR1 and CDR2 (germline): DFQATT, SNEGSKA (reference sequence). The CDR3 DNA is TGCAGTGCTAGAAAGCCTAGCGGAGAGGGCATCGCGAACACCGGGGAGCTGTTTTTT. Protein: CSARKPSGEGIANTGELFF.

The sample holds many counts of this clonotype. The J gene is TRBJ1-3, the V gene TRBV12-3 or TRBV12-4; D not resolved. This CDR3 region has 14 residues. The V and J ends lost 3 bases and 0 bases respectively, with 6 bases between them. The CDR3 DNA follows: TGTGCCAGCAGTTTTCCCCGCTCTGGAAACACCATATATTTT. Translation gives CASSFPRSGNTIYF.

The rearrangement links TRBV28 to TRBJ2-7; D unresolved. Trimming removed 2 bases at V and 3 bases at J, with 11 bases between. CDR3 length: 14 amino acids. Per the germline V gene, CDR1 is MDHEN and CDR2 is SYDVKM. This chain's CDR3 is CASSLLGKYYEQYF. In nucleotides, the CDR3 is TGTGCCAGCAGTTTACTGGGCAAGTACTACGAGCAGTACTTC.

This clonotype was counted at least ten times. This rearrangement joins TRBV2 to TRBJ2-5; 9 bases agree with TRBD2. CDR1 is SNHLY, CDR2 FYNNEI, per germline. CDR3 size: 16 residues. V trimming: 6 bases; J trimming: 3 bases; junction bases outside the gene matches: 11. The CDR3 sequence is CASSQGASGVKETQYF. CDR3 coding DNA: TGTGCCAGCAGCCAAGGGGCTAGCGGGGTCAAAGAGACCCAGTACTTC.

This clonotype occurred many times. The V gene is TRBV29-1, the J gene TRBJ1-2; D remains ambiguous. The CDR3 spans 11 residues. The V and J ends lost 3 bases and 4 bases respectively, with 6 bases between them. Germline V lookup: CDR1 SQVTM, CDR2 ANQGSEA. The CDR3 region has the DNA TGCAGCGTTGACGCAGGCTATGGCTACACCTTC. Encoded protein: CSVDAGYGYTF.

The chain couples TRBV19 to TRBJ1-1; 8 nucleotides agree with TRBD1. With 7 bases clipped from V and 4 bases from J, the junction kept 8 bases outside the gene matches. There are 14 residues in the CDR3. CDR1 is LNHDA and CDR2 is SQIVND in the germline V gene (reference sequence). The CDR3, as DNA: TGTGCCAGTACCAAGACAGGGGTGGTCACTGAAGCTTTCTTT. This sequence encodes CASTKTGVVTEAFF.

This clonotype came up a few times. The rearrangement links TRBV7-2 to TRBJ1-6; 7 bases match TRBD1. In germline, CDR1 is SGHTA, CDR2 FQGNSA. There are 14 residues in the CDR3. Trimming took 7 bases from V and 7 from J; bases not matched to a gene: 7. For the CDR3, the DNA is TGTGCCAGCACCCCCGGGACAGTAAATTCACCCCTCCACTTT. Translation: CASTPGTVNSPLHF.

This clonotype was detected a few times. V usage is TRBV7-2 and J usage is TRBJ2-4, with TRBD1 as a possible D gene (5 bases). Germline V gene sequence: CDR1 SGHTA, CDR2 FQGNSA. This CDR3 has 15 amino acids. V dropped 1 base and J dropped 5 bases, with 12 bases sitting between them. The CDR3 sequence is CASSLVGGRENIQYF. DNA of the CDR3: TGTGCCAGCAGCTTAGTGGGCGGCAGGGAAAACATTCAGTACTTC.

The V gene is TRBV5-6, the J gene TRBJ2-1; 7 nucleotides align to TRBD2. The germline V gene encodes CDR1 SGHDT and CDR2 YYEEEE. The ends lost 2 bases at V and 0 bases at J; junction bases unmatched: 5. The CDR3 sequence is 16 residues long. The DNA of the CDR3 is TGTGCCAGCAGCTTAACTAGCGCTAGCTCCTACAATGAGCAGTTCTTC. Amino acids: CASSLTSASSYNEQFF.

This chain uses TRBV6-5 with TRBJ2-1; D unresolved. Trimming removed 2 bases from V and 8 bases from J, with 22 bases in between. This CDR3 spans 17 amino acids. The V gene's germline CDR1 is MNHEY and CDR2 SVGAGI. The DNA for the CDR3 is TGTGCCAGCAGTTACCAGGCCCGGACCCGCGTATGGCATGAGCAGTTCTTC. Residues: CASSYQARTRVWHEQFF.

This clonotype has just a few counts. The rearrangement uses TRBV5-1 and TRBJ1-1; unclear D gene. The V end lost 3 bases, the J end lost 3 bases, and 15 bases lay between the germline ends. Germline V gene data show CDR1 as SGHRS and CDR2 as YFSETQ. The CDR3 spans 15 residues. This CDR3 reads CASSSMTPGDTEAFF. CDR3 in DNA: TGCGCCAGCAGCTCTATGACTCCCGGGGACACTGAAGCTTTCTTT.

The chain combines TRBV4-3 with TRBJ2-3; 11 bases agree with TRBD2. CDR1 and CDR2 from the germline V gene are LGHNA and YSLEER. This CDR3 has 18 amino acids. Trimming cost V 3 bases and J 3 bases; bases outside gene matches: 11. CDR3 in amino acids: CASSHRSLAGGRTDTQYF. As DNA, the CDR3 is TGCGCCAGCAGCCACCGTTCTCTAGCGGGAGGACGGACAGATACGCAGTATTTT.

The V and J genes are TRBV20-1 and TRBJ2-6; the match to TRBD1 covers 7 bases. Germline assignment: CDR1 DFQATT and CDR2 SNEGSKA (reference sequence). V lost 1 base, J lost 2 bases, and 5 bases stayed unmatched. The CDR3 runs to 16 residues. CDR3 DNA sequence: TGCAGTGCTAGAGCGGCAGGGGGAGCTGGGGCCAACGTCCTGACTTTC. Protein product: CSARAAGGAGANVLTF.

This clonotype appeared a few times. The chain carries TRBV20-1 and TRBJ1-2; D is unclear. This CDR3 is 13 amino acids long. V lost 2 bases, J lost 2 bases, and 9 bases lay in between. The germline gives CDR1 DFQATT, CDR2 SNEGSKA (reference sequence). CDR3 nucleotides: TGCAGTGCTAGAACGGTAACGAACTATGGCTACACCTTC. Protein sequence: CSARTVTNYGYTF.

The chain carries TRBV12-3 or TRBV12-4 and TRBJ2-3; TRBD1 might be the D (5 bases). Trimming removed 1 base from V and 1 base from J, with 9 bases in between. There are 15 residues in the CDR3. CDR3: CASSLGVGGTDTQYF. Written as DNA, the CDR3 is TGTGCCAGCAGTTTAGGGGTAGGGGGCACAGATACGCAGTATTTT.

The chain joins TRBV20-1 to TRBJ1-1, with D maybe TRBD1 (6 bases). This CDR3 has 14 residues. Germline lookup yields CDR1 DFQATT and CDR2 SNEGSKA (reference sequence). The V and J ends lost 6 bases and 0 bases respectively, with 14 bases between them. As DNA, the CDR3 is TGCAGTGCCCATCGCGACAGGCTGAACACTGAAGCTTTCTTT. It is translated as CSAHRDRLNTEAFF.

The V gene is TRBV28, the J gene TRBJ2-5; TRBD2 aligns across 7 bases. The V gene's germline CDR1 is MDHEN and CDR2 SYDVKM. The CDR3 extends over 13 amino acids. After removal of 5 bases from V and 5 bases from J, the junction contained 5 bases not matched to a gene. CDR3 in amino acids: CASSPAGGETQYF. Here the CDR3 DNA reads TGTGCCAGCAGTCCCGCCGGGGGGGAGACCCAGTACTTC.

The chain links TRBV7-8 to TRBJ2-3; 12 bases are shared with TRBD2. The trim removed 4 bases at V and 4 bases at J, leaving 3 bases unmatched. CDR1 and CDR2 (germline): SGHVS, FQNEAQ. The CDR3 sequence is 15 residues long. CDR3 in DNA: TGTGCCAGCAGCTCCGGACTAGCGGGACCAGATACGCAGTATTTT. This translates into CASSSGLAGPDTQYF.

The chain couples TRBV5-1 to TRBJ2-7; 8 bases fit TRBD2. The CDR3 consists of 14 residues. CDR1 and CDR2 from the germline V gene are SGHRS and YFSETQ. Trimming cost V 4 bases and J 2 bases; bases outside gene matches: 5. This CDR3 is CASSREGRAYEQYF. DNA for the CDR3: TGCGCCAGCAGCCGGGAGGGCAGGGCCTACGAGCAGTACTTC.

The chain uses TRBV13 and TRBJ2-7, with D perhaps matching TRBD1 (6 bases). Germline loops: CDR1 PRHDT, CDR2 FYEKMQ (reference sequence). The CDR3 totals 18 residues. Trimming shortened V by 0 bases and J by 4 bases, and 22 bases separated the two germline ends. The CDR3, as DNA: TGTGCCAGCAGCTTAGGCCGCTGGTGGACAGACTCCTTTTACGAGCAGTACTTC. Encoded protein: CASSLGRWWTDSFYEQYF.

This clonotype has only a few counts. J is TRBJ1-1 and V is TRBV6-2 or TRBV6-3, with a possible D match to TRBD1 (5 bases). This CDR3 region has 14 residues. Germline loops: CDR1 MNHEY, CDR2 SVGEGT. The germline V and J ends were trimmed by 5 bases and 9 bases, with 19 bases remaining between them. The CDR3 sequence is CASSPLPGPPKAFF. The CDR3 nucleotides read TGTGCCAGCAGTCCCCTCCCGGGACCGCCTAAAGCTTTCTTT.

CDR3 amino acids: CASSLGVLAGVETQYF. The CDR3 region has the DNA TGTGCCAGCAGCTTGGGTGTTCTAGCGGGAGTGGAGACCCAGTACTTC. The chain combines TRBV5-6 with TRBJ2-5; the match to TRBD2 covers 10 bases. Germline values: CDR1 SGHDT, CDR2 YYEEEE. The ends lost 0 bases at V and 5 bases at J; junction bases unmatched: 7. This CDR3 has 16 amino acids.

The V gene is TRBV29-1, the J gene TRBJ1-1; D call uncertain. Trimming stripped 4 bases from V and 7 bases from J, with 10 bases between. This CDR3 has 11 amino acids. Per the germline V gene, CDR1 is SQVTM and CDR2 is ANQGSEA. The CDR3 DNA reads TGCAGCGTTGCCAGTCCTGGTGAAGCTTTCTTT. Protein product: CSVASPGEAFF.

The chain employs TRBV15 and TRBJ2-7, with 8 bases identical to TRBD2. The V segment lost 1 base and the J segment 3 bases; nucleotides outside the gene matches: 5. Germline-derived CDR1 and CDR2 are LNHNV and YYDKDF (reference sequence). This CDR3 has 15 residues. The DNA for the CDR3 is TGTGCCACCAGCAGAGGGAGTAGCGGGAACTACGAGCAGTACTTC. As protein: CATSRGSSGNYEQYF.

This clonotype has more than one count but fewer than ten. This chain uses TRBV5-1 with TRBJ2-7; TRBD2 might be the D (6 bases). Per the germline V gene, CDR1 is SGHRS and CDR2 is YFSETQ. V shed 0 bases and J shed 6 bases, with 10 bases lying between them. The CDR3 has 13 residues. The CDR3 DNA reads as TGCGCCAGCAGCTTGGCCGGGAGAAGCGAGCAGTACTTC. It yields the protein CASSLAGRSEQYF.

CDR3 sequence reads: CASSLIRWTAPYTGELFF. CDR3 in DNA: TGTGCCAGCAGCTTAATCCGATGGACAGCGCCTTACACCGGGGAGCTGTTTTTT. The chain has TRBV12-3 or TRBV12-4 and TRBJ2-2; possibly TRBD1 for D (6 bases). The CDR3 spans 18 residues. Between the trimmed V and J ends, which lost 6 bases and 3 bases, there was a span of 23 bases.

This clonotype was found many times. The V and J genes are TRBV29-1 and TRBJ2-2; possible D gene TRBD2, 6 bases. This CDR3 contains 12 residues. V lost 7 bases to trimming and J lost 6 bases, with 12 bases between them. The germline V gene encodes CDR1 SQVTM and CDR2 ANQGSEA. CDR3 loop: CSAFAGSGELFF. The CDR3 DNA reads as TGCAGCGCATTCGCGGGGTCCGGGGAGCTGTTTTTT.

V and J are TRBV18 and TRBJ1-1, with a tentative D call TRBD1 (5 bases). V lost 3 bases to trimming and J lost 7 bases, with 6 bases between them. The CDR3 is 11 amino acids. The germline gives CDR1 KGHSH, CDR2 LQKENI. CDR3 loop: CASSPRGEAFF. CDR3 DNA sequence: TGTGCCAGCTCACCGAGGGGTGAAGCTTTCTTT.